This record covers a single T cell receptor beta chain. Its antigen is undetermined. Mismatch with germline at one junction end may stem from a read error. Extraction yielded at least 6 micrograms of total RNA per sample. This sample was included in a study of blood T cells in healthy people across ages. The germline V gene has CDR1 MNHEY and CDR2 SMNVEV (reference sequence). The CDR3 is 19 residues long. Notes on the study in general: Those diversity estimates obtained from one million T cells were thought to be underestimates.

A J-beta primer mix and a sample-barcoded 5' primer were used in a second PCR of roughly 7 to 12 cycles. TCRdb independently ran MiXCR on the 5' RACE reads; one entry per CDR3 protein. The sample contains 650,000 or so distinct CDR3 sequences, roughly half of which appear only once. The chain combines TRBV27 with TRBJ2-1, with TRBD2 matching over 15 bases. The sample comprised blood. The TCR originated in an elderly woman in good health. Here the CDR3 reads CTSSPTGTSGRNSYNEQFF. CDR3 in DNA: TGTACCAGCAGCCCGACCGGGACTAGCGGGAGGAACTCCTACAATGAGCAGTTCTTC.